The 4 T cell receptor beta chains listed next were all sequenced from one sample in a study of STAT5B mutations in CD4+ large granular lymphocyte leukemia. Here immunoSEQ multiplex PCR was the method, and the copy in TCRdb shows in-frame clones only, minus some. The profile shows about 30,000 clones, roughly three quarters of them singletons. The sample taken for sequencing was CD4+ T cells from blood buffy coats. Receptors originate from a human donor in good health.

This clone showed up just once. The CDR3 reads CASSLVQPRGTGELFF. The CDR3 nucleotides are TGTGCCAGCAGCTTAGTACAGCCTCGAGGCACCGGGGAGCTGTTTTTT. The genes are TRBV7-2 and TRBJ2-2; no clear D gene. Between the trimmed V and J ends, which lost 1 base and 4 bases, there was a span of 13 bases. This CDR3 has 16 residues. Germline V gene data show CDR1 as SGHTA and CDR2 as FQGNSA.

In this sample, this clone turned up a few times. The chain joins TRBV28 to TRBJ2-2; D might be TRBD1 (6 bases). The CDR3 runs 13 residues. Looked up from germline, CDR1 is MDHEN and CDR2 is SYDVKM. Trimming took off 6 bases at V and 1 base at J, with 6 bases between the two ends. The CDR3 reads CASRGQNTGELFF. In DNA, the CDR3 is TGTGCCAGCAGGGGACAGAACACCGGGGAGCTGTTTTTT.

The chain is built from TRBV7-9 and TRBJ2-3, with 7 bases lining up with TRBD2. After removal of 4 bases from V and 1 base from J, the junction contained 2 bases not matched to a gene. Germline CDR1 SEHNR, CDR2 FQNEAQ (reference sequence). The CDR3 extends over 14 amino acids. The CDR3 bases are TGTGCCAGCAGCTATACTAGCGGCACAGATACGCAGTATTTT. Protein product: CASSYTSGTDTQYF.

The rearrangement joins TRBV5-6 to TRBJ1-2, with 9 bases aligning to TRBD1. Germline V lookup: CDR1 SGHDT, CDR2 YYEEEE. Trimming removed 3 bases from V and 7 bases from J; junction bases left unmatched: 4. The length of the CDR3 is 13 residues. The CDR3 bases are TGTGCCAGCAGCTCAGGGACAGGGAGTGGCTACACCTTC. It specifies CASSSGTGSGYTF.